This T cell receptor beta chain was observed in a study of blood T cell repertoires in COVID-19 (dated by TCRdb to 2020 to 2021). For the wider study: Samples covering the acute and convalescent phases of COVID-19 were provided by collaborators in the United States, Italy and Spain. The sample metadata nearly always contained a de-identified subject ID, COVID-19 status, age in years and sex. The repertoires were released in a freely available public database intended as a resource for research on the immune response to SARS-CoV-2. The material from the prospective study consisted of cDNA or gDNA derived from T cells, B-cell-depleted T cells, or PBMCs. Deeply sampled blood TCRbeta repertoires from subjects exposed to, actively infected with, or recovered from COVID-19 were included in the dataset. Where available, HLA class I and class II types were obtained from metadata supplied by the sample provider rather than from assay-based typing. The samples were drawn from two sources: the first 160 participants of the ongoing ImmuneRACE study, and 1,254 subjects contributed by 6 global collaborators.

Points the paper makes about the study in general: The quantity of clinical and demographic metadata differed by source and by participant and was supplied without curation.

TCRbeta CDR3 regions were amplified from genomic DNA using the immunoSEQ Assay, a bias-controlled multiplex PCR. Concerning the study's data processing: The number of nucleated cells in each sample was estimated from the amplification of reference gene primers within the assay. Sequence reads were collapsed and filtered to measure the absolute abundance of every unique TCRbeta CDR3 rearrangement. For each sample, productive Simpson clonality was calculated as the square root of Simpson's diversity index over productive rearrangements. Not all clones reach the TCRdb copy of this immuneACCESS table, which keeps in-frame sequences only. Checked studies attribute under half of the gap to unresolved V genes and leave the rest unexplained. V and J calls and clone size are copied from that table; D and trimming were computed from the DNA. The sample table lists approximately 250,000 clones, approximately 90% of them with a count of one. The ten biggest clones cover roughly 1.2% of the sample.

On this clone: Its antigen specificity is not known. No much larger clone is present one base from it, and per-base qualities are unavailable.

Participants in the prospective study were enrolled through a virtual design, were aged 18 to 89 years, and lived in about 25 United States geographic areas. In the prospective study, participants were assigned to cohorts based on the clinical history participants reported in a screening survey and a study questionnaire. Each participant in the prospective study had whole blood, serum and a nasopharyngeal or oropharyngeal swab collected by mobile phlebotomists. Participants in the prospective study had the option to provide additional blood draws and questionnaires over an approximately 2-month period. Prospective study blood samples were shipped either frozen or at room temperature before DNA extraction. From the cysteine through the phenylalanine, the CDR3 covers 14 amino acids. Only CDR3 DNA is held: 42 bases, read in frame from base 1. Clipping removes 4 bases from V and 6 bases from J, with 4 as the unmatched junction base count. CDR1 and CDR2 were assigned from the germline V gene as MNHEY and SVGAGI.

The receptor was derived from a woman aged 40 to 50 with acute COVID-19. The chain links TRBV6-5 with TRBJ1-5; 9 bases in the middle match TRBD1. Sequencing was performed on PBMCs or T cells enriched from blood (not recorded which). The CDR3 corresponds to CASSWDRDSQPQHF. The nucleotides are TGTGCCAGCAGTTGGGACAGGGATAGTCAGCCCCAGCATTTT.